This T cell receptor beta chain was found in a study of CD4 T cells in relation to SARS-CoV-2 and coronaviruses. Unexposed donor CD4+ T cells date from about 2011-2018, before the COVID-19 pandemic. After roughly 9 days of culture, CD4+ T cells were isolated. Sequencing was performed with immunoSEQ multiplex PCR; in TCRdb, only in-frame clones are kept and a portion is missing. Altogether fewer than 20,000 clones are present, 70% to 85% being singletons, with the ten largest covering around 20%. Worth noting for this clone: Its antigen is unknown.

This TCR came from a human donor in good health. Sequencing was carried out using CD4+ T cells from PBMCs, cultured in vitro.

DNA of the CDR3: TGTGCCAGCAGCCAAGATCCGAGCGGGAAAGAGACCCAGTACTTC. Translated, it gives CASSQDPSGKETQYF. The chain carries TRBV4-2 and TRBJ2-5; TRBD2 aligns across 7 bases. The germline gives CDR1 LGHNA, CDR2 YNFKEQ. Trimming removed 0 bases from V and 3 bases from J; junction bases left unmatched: 4. The CDR3 spans 15 residues.